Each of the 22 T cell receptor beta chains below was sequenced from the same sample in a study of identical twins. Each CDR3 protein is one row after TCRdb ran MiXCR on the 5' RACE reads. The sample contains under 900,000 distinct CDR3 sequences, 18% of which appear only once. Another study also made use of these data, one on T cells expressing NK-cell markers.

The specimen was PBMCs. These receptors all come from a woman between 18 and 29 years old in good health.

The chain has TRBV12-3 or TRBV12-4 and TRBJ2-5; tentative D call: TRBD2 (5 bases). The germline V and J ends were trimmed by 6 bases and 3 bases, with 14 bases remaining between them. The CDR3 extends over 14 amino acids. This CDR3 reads CASSFGSAEETQYF. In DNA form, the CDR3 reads TGTGCCAGCAGCTTCGGCTCAGCGGAAGAGACCCAGTACTTC.

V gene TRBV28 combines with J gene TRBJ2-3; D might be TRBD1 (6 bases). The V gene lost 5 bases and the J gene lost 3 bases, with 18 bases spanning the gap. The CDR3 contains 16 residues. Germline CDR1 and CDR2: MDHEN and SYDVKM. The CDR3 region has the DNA TGTGCCAGCAGTCCCGGTCAGGGGAAGGGGACAGATACGCAGTATTTT. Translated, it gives CASSPGQGKGTDTQYF.

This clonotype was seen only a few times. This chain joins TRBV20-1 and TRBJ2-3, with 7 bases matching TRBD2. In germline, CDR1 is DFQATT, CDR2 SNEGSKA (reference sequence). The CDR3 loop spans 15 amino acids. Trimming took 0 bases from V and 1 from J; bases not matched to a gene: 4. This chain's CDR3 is CSARDWLAGTDTQYF. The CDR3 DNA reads TGCAGTGCTAGAGATTGGCTAGCGGGCACAGATACGCAGTATTTT.

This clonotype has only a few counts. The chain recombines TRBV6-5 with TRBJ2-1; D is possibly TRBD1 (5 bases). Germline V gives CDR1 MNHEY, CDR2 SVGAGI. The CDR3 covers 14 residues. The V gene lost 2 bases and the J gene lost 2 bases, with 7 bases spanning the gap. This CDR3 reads CASSYKTAYNEQFF. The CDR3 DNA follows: TGTGCCAGCAGTTACAAGACAGCCTACAATGAGCAGTTCTTC.

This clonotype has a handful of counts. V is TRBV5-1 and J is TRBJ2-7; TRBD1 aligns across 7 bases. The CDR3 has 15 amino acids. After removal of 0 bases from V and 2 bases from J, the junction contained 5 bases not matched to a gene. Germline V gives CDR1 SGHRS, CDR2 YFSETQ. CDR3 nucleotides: TGCGCCAGCAGCTTGGTAGGGACAGCCCCCTACGAGCAGTACTTC. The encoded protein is CASSLVGTAPYEQYF.

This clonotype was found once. CDR3 DNA sequence: TGTGCCAGCAGCGGGGGGGCAACCCCGAACACCGGGGAGCTGTTTTTT. Amino acids: CASSGGATPNTGELFF. The chain joins TRBV5-5 to TRBJ2-2; weak D call: TRBD2 (7 bases). Trimming left V 4 bases short and J 0 bases short, with 13 bases between. The CDR3 extends over 16 amino acids. CDR1 is SGHKS, CDR2 YYEKEE, per germline (reference sequence).

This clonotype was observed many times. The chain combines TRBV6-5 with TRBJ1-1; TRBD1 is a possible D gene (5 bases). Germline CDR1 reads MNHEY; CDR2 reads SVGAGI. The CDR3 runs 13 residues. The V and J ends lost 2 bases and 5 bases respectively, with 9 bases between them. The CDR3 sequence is CASSYRGRTEAFF. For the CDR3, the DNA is TGTGCCAGCAGTTACAGGGGTAGGACTGAAGCTTTCTTT.

CDR3 DNA sequence: TGTGCCAGCAGCCGTCAAGCTGTCGCCTACAATGAGCAGTTCTTC. This sequence encodes CASSRQAVAYNEQFF. V is TRBV3-1 and J is TRBJ2-1, with D uncertain. Germline values: CDR1 LGHDT, CDR2 YNNKEL (reference sequence). The CDR3 is 15 amino acids. The V and J ends lost 4 bases and 2 bases respectively, with 12 bases between them.

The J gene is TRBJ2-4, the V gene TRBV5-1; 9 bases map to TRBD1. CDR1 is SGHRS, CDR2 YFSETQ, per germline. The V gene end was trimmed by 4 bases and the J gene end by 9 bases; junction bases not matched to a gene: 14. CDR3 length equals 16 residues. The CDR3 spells CASSRIRDRVQSIQYF. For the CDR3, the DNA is TGCGCCAGCAGCAGAATCCGGGACAGGGTACAGAGCATTCAGTACTTC.

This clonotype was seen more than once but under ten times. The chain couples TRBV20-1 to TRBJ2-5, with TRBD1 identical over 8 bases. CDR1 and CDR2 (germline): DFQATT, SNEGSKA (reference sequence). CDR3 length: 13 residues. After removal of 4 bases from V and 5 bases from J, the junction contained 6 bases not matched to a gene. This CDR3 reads CSAIGQGVETQYF. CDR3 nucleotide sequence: TGCAGTGCTATAGGACAGGGAGTGGAGACCCAGTACTTC.

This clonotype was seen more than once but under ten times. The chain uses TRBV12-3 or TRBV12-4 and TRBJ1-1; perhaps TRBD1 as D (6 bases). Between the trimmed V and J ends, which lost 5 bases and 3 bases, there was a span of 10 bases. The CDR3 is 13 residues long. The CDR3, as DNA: TGTGCCAGCAGTCCATACAGGGACACTGAAGCTTTCTTT. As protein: CASSPYRDTEAFF.

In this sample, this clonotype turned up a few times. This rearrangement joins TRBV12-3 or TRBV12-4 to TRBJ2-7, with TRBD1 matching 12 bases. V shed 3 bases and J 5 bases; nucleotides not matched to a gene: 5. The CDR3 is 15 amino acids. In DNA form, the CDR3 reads TGTGCCAGCAGTTTCCGGGACAGGGGGCAAGACGAGCAGTACTTC. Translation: CASSFRDRGQDEQYF.

The CDR3 is CARTSLRGYNEQFF. The CDR3 nucleotides are TGTGCCAGGACGTCTTTGCGGGGTTACAATGAGCAGTTCTTC. This chain joins TRBV6-2 or TRBV6-3 and TRBJ2-1, with a tentative D call TRBD2 (6 bases). V lost 9 bases, J lost 4 bases, and 16 bases lay in between. The CDR3 spans 14 residues. Germline CDR1 MNHEY, CDR2 SVGEGT.

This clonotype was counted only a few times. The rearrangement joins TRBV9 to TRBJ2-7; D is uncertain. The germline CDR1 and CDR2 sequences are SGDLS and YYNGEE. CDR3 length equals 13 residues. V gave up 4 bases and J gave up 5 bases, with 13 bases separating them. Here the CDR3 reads CASSRAPSDEQYF. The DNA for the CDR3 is TGTGCCAGCAGCCGGGCTCCATCGGACGAGCAGTACTTC.

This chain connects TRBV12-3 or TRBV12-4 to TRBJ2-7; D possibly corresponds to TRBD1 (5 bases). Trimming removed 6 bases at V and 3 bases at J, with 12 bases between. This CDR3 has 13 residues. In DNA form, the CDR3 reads TGTGCCAGCAGATACGACAGATACTACGAGCAGTACTTC. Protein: CASRYDRYYEQYF.

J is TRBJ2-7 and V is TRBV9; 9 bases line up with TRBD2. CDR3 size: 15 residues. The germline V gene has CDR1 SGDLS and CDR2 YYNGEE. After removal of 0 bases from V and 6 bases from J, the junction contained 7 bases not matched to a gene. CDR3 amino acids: CASSVGPSGVSEQYF. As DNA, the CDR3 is TGTGCCAGCAGCGTAGGGCCTAGCGGGGTAAGCGAGCAGTACTTC.

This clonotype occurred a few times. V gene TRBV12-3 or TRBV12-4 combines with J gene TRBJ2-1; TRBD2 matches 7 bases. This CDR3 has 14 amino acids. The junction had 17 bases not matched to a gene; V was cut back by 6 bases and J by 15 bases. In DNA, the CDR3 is TGTGCCAGCAGAACCGGGACCGTTAGCGGGCAGTTGTTCTTC. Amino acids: CASRTGTVSGQLFF.

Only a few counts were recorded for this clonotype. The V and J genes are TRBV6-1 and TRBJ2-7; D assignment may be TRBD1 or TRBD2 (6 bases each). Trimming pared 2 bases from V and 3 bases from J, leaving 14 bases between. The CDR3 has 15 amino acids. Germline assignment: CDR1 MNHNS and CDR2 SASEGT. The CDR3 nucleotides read TGTGCCAGCAGTGAACGTGACGGGGGCTTCTACGAGCAGTACTTC. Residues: CASSERDGGFYEQYF.

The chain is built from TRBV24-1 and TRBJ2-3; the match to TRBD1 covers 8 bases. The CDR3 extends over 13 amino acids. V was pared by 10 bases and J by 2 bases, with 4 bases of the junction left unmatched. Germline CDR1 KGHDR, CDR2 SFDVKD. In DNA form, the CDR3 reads TGTGCCACACGGACAGGGCTCACAGATACGCAGTATTTT. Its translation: CATRTGLTDTQYF.

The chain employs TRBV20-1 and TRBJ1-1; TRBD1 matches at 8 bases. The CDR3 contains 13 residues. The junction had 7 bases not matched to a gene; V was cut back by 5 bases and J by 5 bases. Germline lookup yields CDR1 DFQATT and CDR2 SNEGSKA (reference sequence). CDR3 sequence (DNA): TGCAGTGCTGCGAAACAGGGGGGGACTGAAGCTTTCTTT. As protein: CSAAKQGGTEAFF.

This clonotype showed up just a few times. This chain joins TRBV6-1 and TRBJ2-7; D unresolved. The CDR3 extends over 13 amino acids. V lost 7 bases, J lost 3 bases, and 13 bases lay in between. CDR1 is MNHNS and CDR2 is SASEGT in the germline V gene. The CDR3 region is CASKNGPYYEQYF. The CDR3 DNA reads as TGTGCCAGCAAGAATGGACCCTACTACGAGCAGTACTTC.

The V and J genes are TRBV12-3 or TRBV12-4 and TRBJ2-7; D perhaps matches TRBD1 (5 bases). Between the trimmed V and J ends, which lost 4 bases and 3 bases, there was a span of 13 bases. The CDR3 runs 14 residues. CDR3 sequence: CASSSGQIHYEQYF. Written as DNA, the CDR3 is TGTGCCAGCAGTTCAGGACAAATCCACTACGAGCAGTACTTC.